This T cell receptor beta chain was identified in a study of vaccination and CD4 T cells after COVID-19. Across the whole study: No peptide, an HIV-1 Nef pool, or a CEFX pool was what each control culture received.

General study results and limits: Clonotypes reactive to SARS-CoV-2 had a median that went up from roughly 19 to 38, but not significantly.

Concerning this clonotype itself: The antigen is unknown.

Indicated treatment: approximately 11-day PBMC culture with coronavirus spike peptide pools or control peptides (ViraFEST assay). CD4+ T cells that had been cultured provided DNA sequenced with the Oncomine TCR Beta short-read assay. TCRdb reprocessed the PCR reads via MiXCR and lists one record per CDR3 protein. The profile shows roughly 14,000 distinct CDR3 sequences, roughly 30% of them singletons. Germline trimming cut 6 bases from V and 1 base from J; bases unmatched to any gene: 9. CDR3 length equals 16 residues. Per the germline V gene, CDR1 is SNHLY and CDR2 is FYNNEI. This specimen consisted of CD4+ T cells from blood, cultured in vitro, obtained after SARS-CoV-2 vaccination. The TCR originated in a human donor who had recovered from COVID-19. The V gene is TRBV2, the J gene TRBJ2-5, with TRBD1 matching 9 bases. CDR3 residues: CASSVGQGGTQETQYF. The CDR3 coding sequence is TGTGCCAGCAGCGTGGGACAGGGTGGAACCCAAGAGACCCAGTACTTC.